The present entry profiles one T cell receptor (beta chain) with its context. Its antigen is unidentified. These data originate in a study of cytomegalovirus exposure and HLA in healthy donors. Study-wide results and limits: According to the study, 180 or so TCR beta chains were cytomegalovirus-associated. In most subjects, TCR beta sequences reportedly gave accurate predictions of HLA-A and HLA-B alleles.

PCR amplification relied on 60 Vbeta primers (plus 13 Jbeta primers). Profiled with immunoSEQ multiplex PCR; TCRdb holds only in-frame clones, not every one. This table holds under 200,000 clones. CDR3 length: 14 amino acids. Between the trimmed V and J ends, which lost 4 bases and 1 base, there was a span of 11 bases. The germline gives CDR1 GTSNPN, CDR2 SVGIG (reference sequence). Source material: PBMCs. This sequence was found in a man between 25 and 39 years old in good health and CMV-seronegative. The chain is built from TRBV30 and TRBJ2-1; D might be TRBD2 (6 bases). The CDR3 here is CAWMPGTSYNEQFF. The CDR3 DNA reads TGTGCCTGGATGCCAGGGACTTCCTACAATGAGCAGTTCTTC.